Following are 8 T cell receptor beta chains from one sample sequenced in a study of HIV-infected patients and healthy controls. About 480 ng RNA was reverse transcribed with alpha and beta constant-region primers. Alpha and beta chain libraries were made separately by chain-specific third strand synthesis with multiplexing indices. Via MiXCR, TCRdb re-called the 5' RACE reads, giving one row per CDR3 protein. Of about 8,300 distinct CDR3 sequences in the sample, less than 12% were seen once. Whole blood was used without fractionation, so all unsorted peripheral T cells were included. This sample comprised blood, obtained before antiretroviral therapy. These receptors were obtained from an adult with HIV infection.

This clonotype was detected ten times or more. The chain recombines TRBV9 with TRBJ2-2; D uncertain. Germline assignment: CDR1 SGDLS and CDR2 YYNGEE. Trimming shortened V by 4 bases and J by 4 bases, and 8 bases separated the two germline ends. CDR3 size: 13 residues. The CDR3: CASSPSSTGELFF. The CDR3 bases are TGTGCCAGCAGCCCGTCCTCCACCGGGGAGCTGTTTTTT.

The chain joins TRBV4-3 to TRBJ2-3, with D possibly TRBD1 on 6 matching bases. Trimming pared 0 bases from V and 2 bases from J, leaving 12 bases between. Per germline, CDR1 LGHNA and CDR2 YSLEER. This CDR3 has 16 amino acids. In DNA form, the CDR3 reads TGCGCCAGCAGCCAAGATCTGACAGGCGCCACAGATACGCAGTATTTT. As protein: CASSQDLTGATDTQYF.

This clonotype was found a few times. The rearrangement uses TRBV5-1 and TRBJ1-5; 7 nucleotides align to TRBD1. Trimming at V came to 1 base and at J to 8 bases, leaving 6 bases not matched to a gene. The CDR3 has 14 residues. Germline values: CDR1 SGHRS, CDR2 YFSETQ. The CDR3 DNA is TGCGCCAGCAGCTTGAGAGGGGGCGAAGAGCCCCAGCATTTT. It yields the protein CASSLRGGEEPQHF.

In this sample, this clonotype turned up many times. The chain combines TRBV7-7 with TRBJ2-1, with 12 nucleotides matching TRBD2. V shed 5 bases, J shed 4 bases, and the junction held 3 bases outside the gene matches. Per germline, CDR1 SSHAT and CDR2 FNYEAQ (reference sequence). The CDR3 is made up of 15 amino acids. The CDR3 DNA reads as TGTGCCAGCAGCCAGGGACTAGCGGGTTACAATGAGCAGTTCTTC. It is translated as CASSQGLAGYNEQFF.

By sample fraction, this clonotype is medium-sized. This sequence joins TRBV4-1 and TRBJ2-3, with 11 positions matching TRBD2. CDR3 length: 16 amino acids. Unmatched junction bases numbered 9, after V lost 4 bases and J lost 6 bases. CDR1 is MGHRA, CDR2 YSYEKL, per germline. This CDR3 is CASSRGLADGVDTQYF. CDR3 nucleotide sequence: TGCGCCAGCAGCCGGGGACTAGCGGATGGTGTGGATACGCAGTATTTT.

This chain links TRBV19 with TRBJ2-1, with D perhaps matching TRBD2 (5 bases). V was shortened by 6 bases and J by 6 bases, with 18 bases between the two germline ends. The CDR3 extends over 15 amino acids. Looked up from germline, CDR1 is LNHDA and CDR2 is SQIVND (reference sequence). The CDR3 DNA reads as TGTGCCAGTAGCCCGAGTGATCTAGCAGGCAATGAGCAGTTCTTC. Its translation is CASSPSDLAGNEQFF.

This clonotype occurred a few times. V and J are TRBV2 and TRBJ2-1, with D possibly TRBD1 on 6 matching bases. Germline CDR1 and CDR2: SNHLY and FYNNEI. V lost 9 bases to trimming and J lost 6 bases, with 15 bases between them. The CDR3 totals 13 residues. Written as DNA, the CDR3 is TGTGCCAGTAAACAGGGTGACGGCAATGAGCAGTTCTTC. This codes for CASKQGDGNEQFF.

This rearrangement joins TRBV20-1 to TRBJ1-2; 8 bases agree with TRBD1. This CDR3 comprises 15 residues. From germline, CDR1 is DFQATT and CDR2 SNEGSKA (reference sequence). The V and J ends lost 0 bases and 1 base, in that order; junction bases with no gene match: 4. CDR3 coding DNA: TGCAGTGCTAGAGATGGGACAGGCTTTAACTATGGCTACACCTTC. Its translation: CSARDGTGFNYGYTF.